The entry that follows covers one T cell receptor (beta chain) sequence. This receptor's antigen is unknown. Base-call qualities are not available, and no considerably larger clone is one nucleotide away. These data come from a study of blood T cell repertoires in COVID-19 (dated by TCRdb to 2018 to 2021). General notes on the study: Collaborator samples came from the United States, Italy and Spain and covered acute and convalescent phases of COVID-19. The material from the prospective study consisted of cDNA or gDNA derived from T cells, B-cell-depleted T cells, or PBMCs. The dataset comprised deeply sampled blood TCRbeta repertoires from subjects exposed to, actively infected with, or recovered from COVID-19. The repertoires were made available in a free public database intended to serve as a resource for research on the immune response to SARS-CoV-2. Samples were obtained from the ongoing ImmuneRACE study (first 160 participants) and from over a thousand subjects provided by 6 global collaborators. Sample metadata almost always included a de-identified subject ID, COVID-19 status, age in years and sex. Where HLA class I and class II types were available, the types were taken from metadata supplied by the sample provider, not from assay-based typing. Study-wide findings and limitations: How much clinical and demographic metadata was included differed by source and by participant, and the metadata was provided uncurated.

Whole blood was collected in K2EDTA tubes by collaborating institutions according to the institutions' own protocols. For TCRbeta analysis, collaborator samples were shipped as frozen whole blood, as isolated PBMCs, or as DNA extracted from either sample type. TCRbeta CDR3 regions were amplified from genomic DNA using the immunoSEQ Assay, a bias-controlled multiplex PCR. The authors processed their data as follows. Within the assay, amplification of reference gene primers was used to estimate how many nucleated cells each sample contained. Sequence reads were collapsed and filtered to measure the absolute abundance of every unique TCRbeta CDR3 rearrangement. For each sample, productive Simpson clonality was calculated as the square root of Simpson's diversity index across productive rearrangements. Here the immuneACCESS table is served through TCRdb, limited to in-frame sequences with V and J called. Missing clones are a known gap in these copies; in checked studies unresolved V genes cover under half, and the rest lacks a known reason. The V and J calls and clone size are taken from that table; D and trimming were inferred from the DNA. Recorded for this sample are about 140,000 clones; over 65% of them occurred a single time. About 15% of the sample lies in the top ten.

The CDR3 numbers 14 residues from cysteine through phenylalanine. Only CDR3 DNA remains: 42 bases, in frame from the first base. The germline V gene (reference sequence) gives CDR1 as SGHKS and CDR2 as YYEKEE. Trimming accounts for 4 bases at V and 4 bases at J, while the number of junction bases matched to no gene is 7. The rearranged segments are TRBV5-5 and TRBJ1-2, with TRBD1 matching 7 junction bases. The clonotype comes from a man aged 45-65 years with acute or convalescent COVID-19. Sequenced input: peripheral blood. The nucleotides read TGTGCCAGCAGCCTAGGACAGGACCTCTATGGCTACACCTTC. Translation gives CASSLGQDLYGYTF.